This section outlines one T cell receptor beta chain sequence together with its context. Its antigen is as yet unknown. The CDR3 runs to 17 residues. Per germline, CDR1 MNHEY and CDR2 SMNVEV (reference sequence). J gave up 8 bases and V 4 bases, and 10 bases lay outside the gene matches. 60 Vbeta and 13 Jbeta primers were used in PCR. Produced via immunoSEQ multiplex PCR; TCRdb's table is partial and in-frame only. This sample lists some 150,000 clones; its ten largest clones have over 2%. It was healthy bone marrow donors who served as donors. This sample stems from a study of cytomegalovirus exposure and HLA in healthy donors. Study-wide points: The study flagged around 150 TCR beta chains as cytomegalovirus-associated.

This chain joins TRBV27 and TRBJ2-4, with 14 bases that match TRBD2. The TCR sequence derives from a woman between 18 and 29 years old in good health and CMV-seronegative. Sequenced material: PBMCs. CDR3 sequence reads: CASSSPGLAGGGYIQYF. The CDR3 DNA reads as TGTGCCAGCAGTTCCCCCGGACTAGCGGGAGGAGGATACATTCAGTACTTC.